The 25 T cell receptor beta chains given below trace back to one sample, sequenced in a study of T cells in Graves' hyperthyroidism and ophthalmopathy. Researchers amplified the TCR beta CDR3 regions from RNA transcripts. Researchers ran a first-round RT-PCR on the TCR CDR3 using the HTBI primer set. TCRdb reprocessed the multiplex PCR reads via MiXCR and lists one record per CDR3 protein. The repertoire holds hundreds of thousands of distinct CDR3 sequences, with about 15% as singletons. Sequencing input: blood. The receptors shown here come from a man aged 18-30 years with Graves' ophthalmopathy.

This clonotype was counted only a few times. The chain uses TRBV5-1 and TRBJ2-4; 12 bases match TRBD2. The CDR3 length is 19 residues. Trimming took 0 bases from V and 1 from J; bases not matched to a gene: 8. The germline gives CDR1 SGHRS, CDR2 YFSETQ. CDR3 sequence reads: CASSLGLAGGPPAKNIQYF. The CDR3 DNA is TGCGCCAGCAGCTTGGGGCTAGCGGGGGGGCCGCCGGCCAAAAACATTCAGTACTTC. The entire variable domain, with the rest obtained from reference TRBV5-1 and TRBJ2-4, is as follows: KAGVTQTPRYLIKTRGQQVTLSCSPISGHRSVSWYQQTPGQGLQFLFEYFSETQRNKGNFPGRFSGRQFSNSRSEMNVSTLELGDSALYLCASSLGLAGGPPAKNIQYFGAGTRLSVL.

This clonotype appeared many times. The chain couples TRBV27 to TRBJ2-3; D unclear. Trimming cost V 5 bases and J 2 bases, with 14 bases left between them. The CDR3 is 15 amino acids. Germline lookup yields CDR1 MNHEY and CDR2 SMNVEV (reference sequence). This CDR3 reads CASSLNIGNTDTQYF. The CDR3 DNA follows: TGTGCCAGCAGTCTAAACATCGGAAACACAGATACGCAGTATTTT.

The chain has TRBV9 and TRBJ1-4; no clear D gene. This CDR3 region has 15 residues. CDR1 SGDLS and CDR2 YYNGEE come from the germline V gene. V lost 0 bases to trimming and J lost 5 bases, with 11 bases between them. CDR3 amino acids: CASSVAVGRNEKLFF. The CDR3 DNA reads TGTGCCAGCAGCGTAGCGGTGGGGAGGAATGAAAAACTGTTTTTT.

The chain couples TRBV27 to TRBJ2-3, with 7 nucleotides matching TRBD2. This CDR3 is built from 16 residues. Germline V CDR1 and CDR2: MNHEY, SMNVEV (reference sequence). V shed 1 base, J shed 2 bases, and the junction held 6 bases outside the gene matches. CDR3 in DNA: TGTGCCAGCAGTTTATATATCGGGAGGACCACAGATACGCAGTATTTT. Its translation is CASSLYIGRTTDTQYF.

This clonotype has a count of ten or more. This chain connects TRBV6-1 to TRBJ2-5; possible D gene TRBD2, 5 bases. Germline V CDR1 and CDR2: MNHNS, SASEGT. The CDR3 contains 15 residues. Trimming took 6 bases from V and 5 from J, leaving 19 bases between them. This CDR3 reads CASSPPGARAETQYF. For the CDR3, the DNA is TGTGCCAGCAGCCCCCCCGGAGCGAGGGCGGAGACCCAGTACTTC.

This clonotype showed up many times. This chain joins TRBV7-8 and TRBJ2-5; 13 bases match TRBD2. Germline V gives CDR1 SGHVS, CDR2 FQNEAQ. The J segment lost 4 bases and the V segment lost 6 bases, leaving 14 bases of the junction unmatched. The CDR3 totals 18 residues. The CDR3 reads CASSHPPGLAGKGETQYF. The CDR3, as DNA: TGTGCCAGCAGTCACCCCCCGGGACTAGCGGGAAAGGGAGAGACCCAGTACTTC.

This clonotype was observed once. A much larger clone sits a single nucleotide away, making a read error possible. J is TRBJ2-7 and V is TRBV5-1; D call uncertain. The CDR3 is 12 amino acids. Trimming took 4 bases from V and 6 from J, leaving 11 bases between them. CDR1 is SGHRS and CDR2 is YFSETQ in the germline V gene. Here the CDR3 reads CASSLYFSEQYF. CDR3 bases: TGCGCCAGCAGCCTTTACTTCTCCGAGCAGTACTTC.

This clonotype has only a few counts. The rearrangement links TRBV18 to TRBJ2-2; D is uncertain. V dropped 3 bases and J dropped 1 base, with 9 bases sitting between them. Per the germline V gene, CDR1 is KGHSH and CDR2 is LQKENI. The CDR3 is made up of 15 amino acids. The CDR3 DNA reads as TGTGCCAGCTCACCTTTGACGGAGAACACCGGGGAGCTGTTTTTT. Encoded protein: CASSPLTENTGELFF.

This clonotype showed up just a few times. The chain links TRBV7-2 to TRBJ1-5, with D perhaps TRBD1 (6 bases). The germline V gene has CDR1 SGHTA and CDR2 FQGNSA. V was cut by 4 bases and J by 4 bases, with 11 bases left in between. The CDR3 covers 14 residues. CDR3 in amino acids: CASSSYDRNQPQHF. The CDR3 coding sequence is TGTGCCAGCAGCTCTTATGACAGGAATCAGCCCCAGCATTTT.

This clonotype was observed a few times. This chain joins TRBV7-8 and TRBJ1-5; D gene unclear. The CDR3 extends over 17 amino acids. Trimming removed 2 bases at V and 1 base at J, with 15 bases between. CDR1 is SGHVS and CDR2 is FQNEAQ in the germline V gene. Written as DNA, the CDR3 is TGTGCCAGCAGCTTAATAGGGAGGGTTACGAGCAATCAGCCCCAGCATTTT. It specifies CASSLIGRVTSNQPQHF.

This clonotype was detected ten times or more. The chain couples TRBV18 to TRBJ1-2; the match to TRBD1 covers 9 bases. J gave up 5 bases and V 3 bases, and 7 bases lay outside the gene matches. This CDR3 comprises 15 residues. Germline-derived CDR1 and CDR2 are KGHSH and LQKENI. CDR3 amino acids: CASSPGQGPLYGYTF. In nucleotides, the CDR3 is TGTGCCAGCTCACCGGGACAGGGACCGCTATATGGCTACACCTTC.

Comment on this clonotype: This is likely a read error, given that the CDR3 carries no conserved phenylalanine or tryptophan at its end. V and J are TRBV4-1 and TRBJ2-7; possibly TRBD1 for D (6 bases). This CDR3 is 12 amino acids long. Germline CDR1 reads MGHRA; CDR2 reads YSYEKL. V lost 3 bases and J 3 bases, leaving 6 bases between the germline ends. Here the CDR3 DNA reads TGCGCCAGCAGCCAGACAGGCTACGAGCAGTACTCC. It specifies CASSQTGYEQYS.

Many counts were recorded for this clonotype. CDR3 region: CATSRSTGQIHEQYF. The CDR3 DNA reads TGTGCCACCAGCAGAAGTACGGGACAAATCCACGAGCAGTACTTC. V gene TRBV15 combines with J gene TRBJ2-7; D might be TRBD1 (6 bases). Germline CDR1 and CDR2: LNHNV and YYDKDF (reference sequence). The germline V and J ends were trimmed by 2 bases and 5 bases, with 16 bases remaining between them. The length of the CDR3 is 15 residues.

This clonotype was recorded at least ten times. This rearrangement joins TRBV11-3 to TRBJ2-3; TRBD2 matches at 7 bases. J lost 5 bases, V lost 1 base, and 3 bases had no gene match. Germline-derived CDR1 and CDR2 are SGHNT and YENEEA. The length of the CDR3 is 14 residues. The CDR3, as DNA: TGTGCCAGCAGCTTAGGCCGGGAGGTAGATACGCAGTATTTT. Its translation is CASSLGREVDTQYF.

The V gene is TRBV11-2, the J gene TRBJ1-6; D gene ambiguous. The ends were cut back, 4 bases at V and 7 bases at J, with 17 bases in the middle. CDR1 and CDR2 from the germline V gene are SGHAT and FQNNGV. There are 16 residues in the CDR3. The DNA for the CDR3 is TGTGCCAGCAGCTCAAGGGCACCCCTAGGGAATTCACCCCTCCACTTT. Protein: CASSSRAPLGNSPLHF.

This clonotype was observed at least ten times. The chain has TRBV29-1 and TRBJ2-5, with TRBD2 identical over 8 bases. This CDR3 comprises 16 residues. V dropped 0 bases and J dropped 1; count of bases not matched to a gene: 7. Germline CDR1 and CDR2: SQVTM and ANQGSEA. The DNA of the CDR3 is TGCAGCGTTGAAGATCCCAGCGGGAGTGGCCAAGAGACCCAGTACTTC. Translation gives CSVEDPSGSGQETQYF.

This clonotype was counted many times. The rearrangement joins TRBV7-3 to TRBJ2-5; the D gene is possibly TRBD2 (6 bases). Germline V gene sequence: CDR1 SGHTA, CDR2 FQGTGA. This CDR3 comprises 13 residues. V was clipped by 5 bases and J by 5 bases, with 12 bases between them. CDR3: CASSPRREETQYF. The CDR3 DNA follows: TGTGCCAGCAGCCCGCGGAGGGAGGAGACCCAGTACTTC.

V and J are TRBV29-1 and TRBJ1-4, with D perhaps matching TRBD1 (6 bases). Germline loops: CDR1 SQVTM, CDR2 ANQGSEA. This CDR3 is built from 15 residues. V lost 4 bases and J 7 bases, leaving 19 bases between the germline ends. Here the CDR3 reads CSVATRGGISEKLFF. The CDR3 DNA follows: TGCAGCGTTGCCACGAGGGGGGGGATTAGTGAAAAACTGTTTTTT. The full variable domain, rest sourced from reference TRBV29-1 and TRBJ1-4, is SAVISQKPSRDICQRGTSLTIQCQVDSQVTMMFWYRQQPGQSLTLIATANQGSEATYESGFVIDKFPISRPNLTFSTLTVSNMSPEDSSIYLCSVATRGGISEKLFFGSGTQLSVL.

This clonotype was recorded many times. The V gene is TRBV6-1, the J gene TRBJ1-3, with 7 bases that match TRBD1. Looked up from germline, CDR1 is MNHNS and CDR2 is SASEGT. After removal of 5 bases from V and 6 bases from J, the junction contained 10 bases not matched to a gene. CDR3 length equals 15 residues. The CDR3 bases are TGTGCCAGCAGTCGTCAGGGAGGGGGCGTAAACACCATATATTTT. It translates to CASSRQGGGVNTIYF.

The table lists this clonotype with many counts. The chain employs TRBV9 and TRBJ2-5; tentatively, D is TRBD1 (6 bases). The CDR3 is 12 residues long. The germline CDR1 and CDR2 sequences are SGDLS and YYNGEE. Trimming removed 0 bases from V and 7 bases from J, with 7 bases in between. CDR3 nucleotides: TGTGCCAGCAGCGTAGGAGGGGGGACCCAGTACTTC. Translated, it gives CASSVGGGTQYF.

This clonotype showed up just a few times. This chain connects TRBV13 to TRBJ2-7; no clear D. Trimming shortened V by 2 bases and J by 5 bases, and 10 bases separated the two germline ends. The CDR3 length is 13 residues. Germline loops: CDR1 PRHDT, CDR2 FYEKMQ (reference sequence). The CDR3 loop is CASSLRVQDEQYF. In DNA form, the CDR3 reads TGTGCCAGCAGCTTAAGGGTCCAGGACGAGCAGTACTTC.

This clonotype was seen repeatedly, ten times or more. The chain has TRBV12-3 or TRBV12-4 and TRBJ2-5; D possibly corresponds to TRBD2 (6 bases). The CDR3 sequence is 13 residues long. V lost 7 bases to trimming and J lost 2 bases, with 11 bases between them. This chain's CDR3 is CASMVGGQETQYF. In DNA, the CDR3 is TGTGCCAGCATGGTGGGGGGACAAGAGACCCAGTACTTC.

The chain carries TRBV27 and TRBJ1-6; no clear D gene. This CDR3 has 14 amino acids. V lost 1 base, J lost 7 bases, and 8 bases lay in between. Germline V CDR1 and CDR2: MNHEY, SMNVEV (reference sequence). DNA for the CDR3: TGTGCCAGCAGTTTATTAGGGTTCAATTCACCCCTCCACTTT. Protein product: CASSLLGFNSPLHF.

This clonotype was seen many times. This sequence joins TRBV3-1 and TRBJ2-7; TRBD2 matches at 7 bases. The germline gives CDR1 LGHDT, CDR2 YNNKEL (reference sequence). After removal of 4 bases from V and 6 bases from J, the junction contained 9 bases not matched to a gene. The CDR3 runs to 14 residues. The CDR3 DNA follows: TGTGCCAGCAGCCCGGGACTATTAAAAAGCGAGCAGTACTTC. This encodes CASSPGLLKSEQYF.

This clonotype was detected a few times. The CDR3 spells CASRTHSKENTGELFF. DNA of the CDR3: TGTGCCAGCAGAACCCACTCCAAGGAGAACACCGGGGAGCTGTTTTTT. The chain recombines TRBV12-3 or TRBV12-4 with TRBJ2-2; unclear D gene. V dropped 6 bases and J dropped 1 base, with 15 bases sitting between them. CDR3 length equals 16 residues.